Each of the 10 T cell receptor beta chains below was sequenced from the same sample in a study of T cells in Graves' hyperthyroidism and ophthalmopathy. RNA transcripts were the template for amplifying TCR beta CDR3 regions. A set of HTBI primers served as the primers for a first-round RT-PCR of the TCR CDR3. TCRdb re-called the multiplex PCR reads with MiXCR, one entry per CDR3 protein. The data show around 690,000 distinct CDR3 sequences, with roughly 17% seen just once and about a sixth held by the top ten. The sample was blood. Receptors originate from a man aged 45 to 65 with Graves' hyperthyroidism.

This clonotype was observed at least ten times. The rearrangement uses TRBV18 and TRBJ2-3; D gene uncertain. The germline V gene encodes CDR1 KGHSH and CDR2 LQKENI. Trimming removed 1 base from V and 1 base from J, with 9 bases in between. CDR3 length: 15 amino acids. The DNA of the CDR3 is TGTGCCAGCTCACCACAGGGCTTGGGCACAGATACGCAGTATTTT. Residues: CASSPQGLGTDTQYF.

In its sample, this clonotype was seen many times. The CDR3 sequence is CSARAGHNEQFF. The CDR3 nucleotides are TGCAGTGCTAGAGCAGGCCACAATGAGCAGTTCTTC. The chain couples TRBV20-1 to TRBJ2-1, with D hard to call. The length of the CDR3 is 12 residues. V was shortened by 1 base and J by 5 bases, with 6 bases between the two germline ends. Germline values: CDR1 DFQATT, CDR2 SNEGSKA (reference sequence).

The chain is built from TRBV25-1 and TRBJ2-2; 12 nucleotides match TRBD2. The CDR3 consists of 16 residues. Trimming removed 4 bases from V and 5 bases from J; junction bases left unmatched: 5. Germline CDR1 MGHDK, CDR2 SYGVNS. CDR3 in DNA: TGTGCCAGCAGTGTTTCTAGCGGGAGGGGGACCGGGGAGCTGTTTTTT. Protein product: CASSVSSGRGTGELFF. Looking up the rest from reference TRBV25-1 and TRBJ2-2 gives the full variable domain: EADIYQTPRYLVIGTGKKITLECSQTMGHDKMYWYQQDPGMELHLIHYSYGVNSTEKGDLSSESTVSRIRTEHFPLTLESARPSHTSQYLCASSVSSGRGTGELFFGEGSRLTVL.

Here the CDR3 DNA reads TGTGCCAGCCAAAACCTCCCGCCGAACACTGAAGCTTTCTTT. Translation gives CASQNLPPNTEAFF. The chain recombines TRBV7-6 with TRBJ1-1; D is unresolved. Between the trimmed V and J ends, which lost 8 bases and 1 base, there was a span of 14 bases. The CDR3 has 14 amino acids. The germline V gene has CDR1 SGHVS and CDR2 FNYEAQ.

The chain is built from TRBV19 and TRBJ1-1, with D hard to call. The CDR3 sequence is 14 residues long. CDR1 and CDR2 from the germline V gene are LNHDA and SQIVND (reference sequence). Trimming pared 5 bases from V and 4 bases from J, leaving 14 bases between. CDR3 sequence reads: CASSVEPWATEAFF. The DNA of the CDR3 is TGTGCCAGTAGTGTTGAACCATGGGCCACTGAAGCTTTCTTT.

The chain couples TRBV24-1 to TRBJ2-7; the D is unclear. Germline V gene data show CDR1 as KGHDR and CDR2 as SFDVKD. V was clipped by 2 bases and J by 0 bases, with 13 bases between them. This CDR3 is 16 amino acids long. The CDR3 loop is CATSDSALSSSYEQYF. The CDR3 DNA reads TGTGCCACCAGTGATTCTGCACTCTCGAGCTCCTACGAGCAGTACTTC.

This clonotype was picked up a small number of times. The rearrangement joins TRBV6-2 or TRBV6-3 to TRBJ2-7; no clear D gene. V shed 7 bases and J shed 2 bases, with 15 bases lying between them. This CDR3 comprises 14 residues. Germline loops: CDR1 MNHEY, CDR2 SVGEGT. CDR3 sequence (DNA): TGTGCCAGCAAAAACCCAGGCCAGGCCTACGAGCAGTACTTC. Its translation: CASKNPGQAYEQYF.

As to this clonotype: The junction departs from germline at one end; a sequencing error may be responsible. The chain recombines TRBV12-3 or TRBV12-4 with TRBJ2-2; 9 bases line up with TRBD1. CDR3 length equals 16 residues. The CDR3 nucleotides are TGTGCCAGCAGCCCCCCGGGACAGGGTTTAGTCGGGGGGCTGTTTTTT. The encoded protein is CASSPPGQGLVGGLFF.

V gene TRBV3-1 combines with J gene TRBJ2-7, with no clear D. Germline V CDR1 and CDR2: LGHDT, YNNKEL (reference sequence). The germline V and J ends were trimmed by 2 bases and 0 bases, with 8 bases remaining between them. The CDR3 loop spans 14 amino acids. CDR3 in DNA: TGTGCCAGCAGCCAAAACAGCTACTCCTACGAGCAGTACTTC. Amino acids: CASSQNSYSYEQYF.

V usage is TRBV5-1 and J usage is TRBJ2-1, with unresolved D. CDR1 and CDR2 (germline): SGHRS, YFSETQ. This CDR3 region has 16 residues. Between the trimmed V and J ends, which lost 5 bases and 7 bases, there was a span of 22 bases. As DNA, the CDR3 is TGCGCCAGCAGGTCCAGTCAGACTCTAATGGGGAATGAGCAGTTCTTC. Protein sequence: CASRSSQTLMGNEQFF.